What follows describes a single TCR beta chain. Its antigen is unidentified. Terminally differentiated effector memory CD45RA+ cells were excluded from the naive CD8 cells, which were CD45RO-negative and positively selected for CCR7. These data come from a study of shared clonotypes between healthy human individuals. The study, taken as a whole, reports: For sorted subsets, rarefaction showed incomplete sequencing despite large depth. Clonotype sharing across a few donors was observed for about 5.5% of naive CD4 clonotypes.

Genomic DNA (from each subset) was split evenly across several immunoSEQ plates. TCRdb's copy holds only in-frame clones and misses some; the assay was immunoSEQ multiplex PCR. The repertoire holds about 2 million clones, with about 95% as singletons. CDR1 is LGHNA and CDR2 is YSLEER in the germline V gene. With 5 bases removed from V and 1 base from J, the gap between germline ends came to 15 bases. The CDR3 totals 15 residues. The TCR originated in a man in his late teens or twenties in good health. Sequenced sample: naive CD8+ T cells sorted from blood. This chain uses TRBV4-3 with TRBJ2-7; D uncertain. CDR3 DNA: TGCGCCAGCAGCGAGAGCCGGGCGCAATCCTACGAGCAGTACTTC. As protein: CASSESRAQSYEQYF.